This is a list of T cell receptor beta chains from one sample in a study of T cell responses to AZD1222 COVID-19 vaccine. The protocol was immunoSEQ multiplex PCR, while the TCRdb copy is restricted to in-frame clones and leaves out a portion. The sample carries 100,000 to 120,000 clones, approximately 89% recorded once. The specimen comprised peripheral blood, sampled on day 0 of MenACWY control vaccination. These receptors originate from an adult in good health. Both conserved end residues are trimmed from each CDR3.

V: TRBV5-1
J: TRBJ2-7
CDR3: ASSLGEGAYEQY

V: TRBV9
J: TRBJ2-7
CDR3: ASSVSDRPSSYEQY

V: TRBV28
J: TRBJ2-2
CDR3: ASSLTHRTGELF

V: TRBV6-9
J: TRBJ1-1
CDR3: ASSSTTGGNTEAF

V: TRBV28
J: TRBJ2-7
CDR3: ASSFDRDLYEQY

V: TRBV11-2
J: TRBJ1-2
CDR3: ASSHTGGEVYGYT

V: TRBV7-2
J: TRBJ2-7
CDR3: ASSRSASGGYEQY

V: TRBV24-1
J: TRBJ1-2
CDR3: ATSDSGQGKDGYT

V: TRBV27
J: TRBJ1-1
CDR3: ASSLLGVNTEAF

V: TRBV5-1
J: TRBJ1-1
CDR3: ASSSGQVGTEAF

V: TRBV6-2/TRBV6-3
J: TRBJ1-6
CDR3: ASSYLTGNSPLH

V: TRBV28
J: TRBJ1-1
CDR3: ASSIGGRPNPPEAF

V: TRBV5-1
J: TRBJ2-5
CDR3: ASSLESLAGLRETQY

V: TRBV4-1
J: TRBJ2-7
CDR3: ASSQVTDRTYEQY

V: TRBV28
J: TRBJ1-5
CDR3: ASSFRQGALWNQPQH

V: TRBV5-1
J: TRBJ1-1
CDR3: ASSMTGLAEAF

V: TRBV5-4
J: TRBJ1-2
CDR3: ASSLDGNYGYT

V: TRBV2
J: TRBJ2-7
CDR3: ASKVGTVGTYEQY

V: TRBV27
J: TRBJ1-5
CDR3: ASSFGQGVQPQH

V: TRBV6-7
J: TRBJ2-3
CDR3: ASRRSGGTRLGH

V: TRBV28
J: TRBJ1-4
CDR3: ASSSSGGDEKLF

V: TRBV6-6
J: TRBJ1-1
CDR3: ASNGIRTEAF

V: TRBV24-1
J: TRBJ1-5
CDR3: ATGRGENQPQH

V: TRBV27
J: TRBJ2-7
CDR3: ASSLNSAAGEQY

V: TRBV5-4
J: TRBJ2-7
CDR3: ASSLWTSGGYEQY

V: TRBV11-2
J: TRBJ1-2
CDR3: ASSPPGDYGYT

V: TRBV6-4
J: TRBJ1-4
CDR3: ASTGTGDATNEKLF

V: TRBV25-1
J: TRBJ2-7
CDR3: ASSEPGFVHEQY

V: TRBV5-1
J: TRBJ2-2
CDR3: ASSPLGTGNGELF

V: TRBV25-1
J: TRBJ2-7
CDR3: ASSVGNEQY

V: TRBV6-6
J: TRBJ2-7
CDR3: ASRTTGQSSYEQY

V: TRBV28
J: TRBJ1-4
CDR3: ASSSPGEEEKLF

V: TRBV28
J: TRBJ2-5
CDR3: ASGLGVLRETQY

V: TRBV11-2
J: TRBJ2-1
CDR3: ASSLGKGLINEQF

V: TRBV5-1
J: TRBJ1-2
CDR3: ASSRADRGGLNGYT

V: TRBV7-6
J: TRBJ1-1
CDR3: ASSFSGVGTEAF

V: TRBV7-9
J: TRBJ1-4
CDR3: ASSLVRPFNEKLF

V: TRBV7-2
J: TRBJ1-2
CDR3: ASSLASGTAYGYT

V: TRBV19
J: TRBJ2-7
CDR3: ASSPIHSYEQY

V: TRBV6-2/TRBV6-3
J: TRBJ1-6
CDR3: ASSYSRGSYNSPLH

V: TRBV19
J: TRBJ1-2
CDR3: ASTPTRQGWYGYT

V: TRBV11-2
J: TRBJ1-5
CDR3: ANSFVPQPQH

V: TRBV7-2
J: TRBJ2-7
CDR3: ASSLGQVSSYEQY

V: TRBV9
J: TRBJ1-1
CDR3: ASSPPTGGAF

V: TRBV2
J: TRBJ2-7
CDR3: ASSWTDYEQY

V: TRBV18
J: TRBJ1-3
CDR3: ASSPPRDSGNTIY

V: TRBV27
J: TRBJ1-3
CDR3: ASSTGASSGNTIY

V: TRBV27
J: TRBJ2-7
CDR3: ASSARGPSYEQY

V: TRBV4-1
J: TRBJ2-1
CDR3: ASSAITSGGVNEQF

V: TRBV5-1
J: TRBJ1-6
CDR3: ASSSGGQGGSPLH

V: TRBV2
J: TRBJ2-5
CDR3: ASSDSGQETQY

V: TRBV13
J: TRBJ1-6
CDR3: ASSLGGSYNSPLH

V: TRBV5-5
J: TRBJ1-1
CDR3: ASSGRAGTEAF

V: TRBV12-3/TRBV12-4
J: TRBJ2-6
CDR3: ASRGDWANVLT

V: TRBV5-1
J: TRBJ2-7
CDR3: ASKSSGGWEQY